What follows are 19 T cell receptor beta chains derived from one specimen sequenced in a study of OX40 agonist ivuxolimab in advanced cancers. The assay was immunoSEQ multiplex PCR, and TCRdb's table has in-frame clones only and misses some. Of about 100,000 clones in the sample, around nine tenths were seen once. Sequenced material: CD4+ or CD8+ T cells sorted from blood, taken in a trial of the OX40 agonist ivuxolimab. The receptors come from an adult with an advanced solid tumor such as melanoma, head and neck, liver or kidney cancer.

The gene calls are TRBV5-1 and TRBJ1-1; D is uncertain. Trimming took off 0 bases at V and 1 base at J, with 7 bases between the two ends. CDR1 and CDR2 from the germline V gene are SGHRS and YFSETQ. This CDR3 comprises 14 residues. As DNA, the CDR3 is TGCGCCAGCAGCTTGGTGGGCGGGAACACTGAAGCTTTCTTT. Translation: CASSLVGGNTEAFF.

The chain recombines TRBV5-1 with TRBJ1-4, with 11 nucleotides matching TRBD1. The V segment lost 6 bases and the J segment 7 bases; nucleotides outside the gene matches: 8. The CDR3 is made up of 15 amino acids. Per the germline V gene, CDR1 is SGHRS and CDR2 is YFSETQ. CDR3 protein: CASTNYGTGGEKLFF. The DNA of the CDR3 is TGCGCCAGCACCAACTACGGGACAGGGGGTGAAAAACTGTTTTTT.

This CDR3 is CASSLAAGANNEQFF. CDR3 nucleotide sequence: TGCGCCAGCAGCTTGGCAGCGGGCGCGAATAATGAGCAGTTCTTC. The chain joins TRBV5-1 to TRBJ2-1; the D gene is possibly TRBD2 (6 bases). Germline CDR1 and CDR2: SGHRS and YFSETQ. The CDR3 consists of 15 residues. The V end lost 0 bases, the J end lost 7 bases, and 14 bases lay between the germline ends.

The CDR3 spells CASSLHGRGTGELFF. In nucleotides, the CDR3 is TGTGCCAGCAGCTTACACGGGAGAGGTACCGGGGAGCTGTTTTTT. The rearrangement joins TRBV7-2 to TRBJ2-2; the D gene is possibly TRBD2 (6 bases). This CDR3 has 15 residues. Germline V gene lookup returns CDR1 SGHTA and CDR2 FQGNSA. The V and J ends lost 2 bases and 5 bases respectively, with 12 bases between them. The full variable domain, in which reference TRBV7-2 and TRBJ2-2 provide the parts outside the CDR3, is GAGVSQSPSNKVTEKGKDVELRCDPISGHTALYWYRQSLGQGLEFLIYFQGNSAPDKSGLPSDRFSAERTGGSVSTLTIQRTQQEDSAVYLCASSLHGRGTGELFFGEGSRLTVL.

The chain has TRBV19 and TRBJ2-5, with a possible D match to TRBD2 (5 bases). The CDR3 sequence is 15 residues long. V was cut by 3 bases and J by 1 base, with 12 bases left in between. The germline CDR1 and CDR2 sequences are LNHDA and SQIVND (reference sequence). In DNA, the CDR3 is TGTGCCAGTAGTATGGATCGGGGTGTCCAAGAGACCCAGTACTTC. This encodes CASSMDRGVQETQYF.

The chain employs TRBV5-4 and TRBJ2-7; tentative D call: TRBD1 (5 bases). The CDR3 contains 13 residues. Between the trimmed V and J ends, which lost 4 bases and 7 bases, there was a span of 15 bases. Germline V gives CDR1 SGHNT, CDR2 YYREEE (reference sequence). CDR3 DNA sequence: TGTGCCAGCAGCGGAGTCAGGGCCGGGGAGCAGTACTTC. It yields the protein CASSGVRAGEQYF.

V gene TRBV30 combines with J gene TRBJ1-5; weak D call: TRBD1 (5 bases). Trimming pared 3 bases from V and 0 bases from J, leaving 9 bases between. The CDR3 extends over 14 amino acids. The V gene's germline CDR1 is GTSNPN and CDR2 SVGIG (reference sequence). CDR3 residues: CAWSKQVSNQPQHF. As DNA, the CDR3 is TGTGCCTGGAGCAAACAGGTTAGCAATCAGCCCCAGCATTTT.

CDR3 protein: CASAPGTAARGYTF. The CDR3 DNA reads as TGTGCCAGCGCGCCCGGGACGGCGGCCCGGGGCTACACCTTC. The J gene is TRBJ1-2, the V gene TRBV25-1; the D gene is possibly TRBD1 (5 bases). This CDR3 has 14 amino acids. Trimming shortened V by 8 bases and J by 8 bases, and 21 bases separated the two germline ends. Looked up from germline, CDR1 is MGHDK and CDR2 is SYGVNS.

V is TRBV7-8 and J is TRBJ1-5, with 9 bases that match TRBD1. With 5 bases clipped from V and 3 bases from J, the junction kept 5 bases outside the gene matches. This CDR3 contains 15 residues. Germline V gene lookup returns CDR1 SGHVS and CDR2 FQNEAQ. The CDR3 loop reads CASSPRDRDNQPQHF. The CDR3 DNA sequence: TGTGCCAGCAGCCCCAGGGACAGGGACAATCAGCCCCAGCATTTT. The full variable domain, completed using reference TRBV7-8 and TRBJ1-5, is GAGVSQSPRYKVAKRGQDVALRCDPISGHVSLFWYQQALGQGPEFLTYFQNEAQLDKSGLPSDRFFAERPEGSVSTLKIQRTQQEDSAVYLCASSPRDRDNQPQHFGDGTRLSIL.

The chain recombines TRBV4-1 with TRBJ2-1, with 9 positions matching TRBD2. After removal of 0 bases from V and 7 bases from J, the junction contained 4 bases not matched to a gene. Germline CDR1 reads MGHRA; CDR2 reads YSYEKL. This CDR3 is 15 amino acids long. As DNA, the CDR3 is TGCGCCAGCAGCCAAGAATTCGCGGGAGGGAATGAGCAGTTCTTC. This translates into CASSQEFAGGNEQFF.

This sequence joins TRBV5-4 and TRBJ1-2, with 9 positions matching TRBD1. In germline, CDR1 is SGHNT, CDR2 YYREEE (reference sequence). This CDR3 is built from 15 residues. The ends lost 4 bases at V and 3 bases at J; junction bases unmatched: 7. The CDR3 loop is CASSAEGTGHYGYTF. CDR3 sequence (DNA): TGTGCCAGCAGCGCGGAAGGGACAGGGCACTATGGCTACACCTTC.

The CDR3: CASIPLRTDTQYF. Written as DNA, the CDR3 is TGTGCCAGCATCCCTCTCCGGACAGATACGCAGTATTTT. The chain is built from TRBV7-3 and TRBJ2-3; D gene uncertain. V lost 7 bases and J 3 bases, leaving 11 bases between the germline ends. Germline V gene lookup returns CDR1 SGHTA and CDR2 FQGTGA. CDR3 size: 13 residues.

The gene calls are TRBV19 and TRBJ1-1; maybe TRBD1 (6 bases). The CDR3 totals 13 residues. Germline CDR1 and CDR2: LNHDA and SQIVND (reference sequence). V lost 3 bases to trimming and J lost 5 bases, with 10 bases between them. CDR3 region: CASSIRGKTEAFF. DNA for the CDR3: TGTGCCAGTAGTATCAGGGGAAAGACTGAAGCTTTCTTT.

The chain joins TRBV7-8 to TRBJ2-1; 12 bases match TRBD2. V shed 5 bases, J shed 6 bases, and the junction held 5 bases outside the gene matches. The germline CDR1 and CDR2 sequences are SGHVS and FQNEAQ. This CDR3 has 15 residues. The CDR3 protein is CASSRGTSGFNEQFF. CDR3 sequence (DNA): TGTGCCAGCAGCCGGGGGACTAGCGGGTTCAATGAGCAGTTCTTC.

The chain employs TRBV13 and TRBJ2-7; D is perhaps TRBD1 (5 bases). V was pared by 4 bases and J by 3 bases, with 10 bases between. Germline CDR1 and CDR2: PRHDT and FYEKMQ (reference sequence). The CDR3 totals 13 residues. CDR3 nucleotide sequence: TGTGCCAGCAGCTCTGGGGCAGACTACGAGCAGTACTTC. Its translation: CASSSGADYEQYF.

This chain connects TRBV10-3 to TRBJ2-7; 7 bases match TRBD1. Trimming cost V 0 bases and J 3 bases; bases outside gene matches: 8. This CDR3 is 16 amino acids long. The germline V gene encodes CDR1 ENHRY and CDR2 SYGVKD. Here the CDR3 DNA reads TGTGCCATCAGTGAGTCAGGGGGACAGTCGTTCTACGAGCAGTACTTC. Its protein is CAISESGGQSFYEQYF.

The genes are TRBV19 and TRBJ2-2; D may be TRBD1 (5 bases). Germline-derived CDR1 and CDR2 are LNHDA and SQIVND (reference sequence). V was cut by 4 bases and J by 5 bases, with 14 bases left in between. This CDR3 spans 15 amino acids. CDR3 region: CASSTLTADTGELFF. The DNA of the CDR3 is TGTGCCAGTAGTACTTTGACAGCTGATACCGGGGAGCTGTTTTTT. The complete variable domain, with remaining parts taken from reference TRBV19 and TRBJ2-2, reads DGGITQSPKYLFRKEGQNVTLSCEQNLNHDAMYWYRQDPGQGLRLIYYSQIVNDFQKGDIAEGYSVSREKKESFPLTVTSAQKNPTAFYLCASSTLTADTGELFFGEGSRLTVL.

This chain links TRBV11-1 with TRBJ2-7; the match to TRBD1 covers 9 bases. Trimming cost V 5 bases and J 3 bases; bases outside gene matches: 8. Germline V gives CDR1 SGHAT, CDR2 FQDESV (reference sequence). CDR3 length: 15 amino acids. CDR3 protein: CASSIGQGRFYEQYF. DNA of the CDR3: TGTGCCAGCAGCATCGGACAGGGGAGGTTCTACGAGCAGTACTTC.

The rearrangement joins TRBV5-1 to TRBJ2-7; 10 nucleotides match TRBD1. Germline CDR1 and CDR2: SGHRS and YFSETQ. V shed 4 bases and J 0 bases; nucleotides not matched to a gene: 4. The CDR3 length is 15 residues. This CDR3 reads CASSATGGSSYEQYF. Here the CDR3 DNA reads TGCGCCAGCAGCGCGACAGGGGGCAGCTCCTACGAGCAGTACTTC.